What follows are 21 T cell receptor beta chains derived from one specimen sequenced in a study of blood T cells in healthy people across ages. Next came a second PCR, run for roughly 6 to 11 cycles, which used a sample-barcoded 5' primer along with a J-beta primer mix. TCRdb re-analysed the 5' RACE reads in MiXCR, keeping a single row per CDR3 protein. This table has roughly 2 million distinct CDR3 sequences, around half appearing once. The sample comprised blood. All receptors derive from a woman in her forties in good health.

Comments on this clonotype: One base away lies a much larger clone, so this may be a sequencing read error. CDR3 bases: TGCAGCGTTGAAATGGGGAACTATGGCTACACCTTC. Its translation: CSVEMGNYGYTF. This chain links TRBV29-1 with TRBJ1-2; D uncertain. Germline V gives CDR1 SQVTM, CDR2 ANQGSEA. The CDR3 is made up of 12 amino acids. V lost 2 bases and J lost 2, with 6 bases in between.

The J gene is TRBJ1-5, the V gene TRBV9; no clear D gene. Trimming removed 0 bases at V and 4 bases at J, with 8 bases between. The CDR3 has 14 amino acids. CDR1 is SGDLS, CDR2 YYNGEE, per germline. The CDR3 is CASSVGHVNQPQHF. DNA of the CDR3: TGTGCCAGCAGCGTAGGCCACGTGAATCAGCCCCAGCATTTT.

The V call is TRBV14, the J call TRBJ1-2, with a possible D match to TRBD1 (5 bases). The CDR3 runs to 14 residues. Germline V gene lookup returns CDR1 SGHDN and CDR2 FVKESK. V lost 1 base, J lost 4 bases, and 10 bases lay in between. DNA of the CDR3: TGTGCCAGCAGCCAAGTTGGCGGGACCTATGGCTACACCTTC. The encoded protein is CASSQVGGTYGYTF.

This clonotype has a handful of counts. The genes are TRBV9 and TRBJ2-7, with D possibly being TRBD1 or TRBD2 (6 bases each). V gave up 4 bases and J gave up 3 bases, with 17 bases separating them. From germline, CDR1 is SGDLS and CDR2 YYNGEE. The CDR3 runs 15 residues. CDR3 protein: CASSPRWGDNYEQYF. The DNA for the CDR3 is TGTGCCAGCAGCCCGAGATGGGGGGACAACTACGAGCAGTACTTC.

V gene TRBV5-1 combines with J gene TRBJ2-2; 14 bases fit TRBD2. This CDR3 is 18 amino acids long. Trimming removed 3 bases from V and 0 bases from J; junction bases left unmatched: 4. Germline V gene sequence: CDR1 SGHRS, CDR2 YFSETQ. CDR3 sequence (DNA): TGCGCCAGCAGCTCTGGACTAGCGGGGGGACCGAACACCGGGGAGCTGTTTTTT. Its translation is CASSSGLAGGPNTGELFF.

The chain combines TRBV4-3 with TRBJ1-1; a possible D gene is TRBD1 (5 bases). The CDR3 extends over 18 amino acids. The V gene lost 0 bases and the J gene lost 0 bases, with 17 bases spanning the gap. Germline V gene lookup returns CDR1 LGHNA and CDR2 YSLEER. The CDR3 DNA reads as TGCGCCAGCAGCCAAGACCACCTAACAGGAACGATGAACACTGAAGCTTTCTTT. This gives the protein CASSQDHLTGTMNTEAFF.

The rearrangement uses TRBV2 and TRBJ1-2; the D gene is possibly TRBD1 (5 bases). The V end was cut by 6 bases, the J end by 7 bases, with 9 bases between. Germline assignment: CDR1 SNHLY and CDR2 FYNNEI. CDR3 length equals 11 residues. CDR3 protein: CASRGDGGYTF. CDR3 nucleotides: TGTGCCAGCAGAGGGGATGGTGGCTACACCTTC.

Comments on this clonotype: A much larger clone sits a single nucleotide away, making a read error possible. This rearrangement joins TRBV7-2 to TRBJ2-3; D gene uncertain. The V gene's germline CDR1 is SGHTA and CDR2 FQGNSA. Deletions cut 5 bases from V and 1 base from J, with 10 bases between. This CDR3 is built from 14 residues. CDR3 region: CASSTYRGTDTQYF. CDR3 DNA: TGTGCCAGCAGCACATACCGGGGCACAGATACGCAGTATTTT.

CDR3 region: CAVRDTTDTQYF. DNA for the CDR3: TGTGCCGTGCGGGACACCACAGATACGCAGTATTTT. The V gene is TRBV10-3, the J gene TRBJ2-3; tentatively, D is TRBD1 or TRBD2 (6 bases each). Germline CDR1 is ENHRY and CDR2 is SYGVKD. The CDR3 runs to 12 residues. Deletions cut 11 bases from V and 2 bases from J, with 11 bases between.

The chain is built from TRBV29-1 and TRBJ2-6, with D hard to call. The germline CDR1 and CDR2 sequences are SQVTM and ANQGSEA. Trimming stripped 5 bases from V and 0 bases from J, with 8 bases between. The CDR3 covers 14 residues. This CDR3 is CSVKGLSGANVLTF. The CDR3 DNA reads TGCAGCGTTAAAGGCCTCTCTGGGGCCAACGTCCTGACTTTC.

Details on this clonotype: Its ends do not fully match the called genes, so a read error is possible. J is TRBJ2-7 and V is TRBV5-1; perhaps TRBD2 as D (6 bases). The length of the CDR3 is 15 residues. In germline, CDR1 is SGHRS, CDR2 YFSETQ. The CDR3 DNA follows: TGCACCAGCAGCTTGGGGGGTATCCCCCTCTACGAGCAGTACTTC. Translated, it gives CTSSLGGIPLYEQYF.

There are a few counts of this clonotype. The CDR3 DNA follows: TGCAGCGTCAAGAGCGGGGGGCGGACAGATACGCAGTATTTT. Translation gives CSVKSGGRTDTQYF. This chain uses TRBV29-1 with TRBJ2-3; 9 bases are shared with TRBD2. V lost 6 bases, J lost 3 bases, and 7 bases stayed unmatched. Germline CDR1 is SQVTM and CDR2 is ANQGSEA. The CDR3 runs to 14 residues.

Points on this clonotype: Just one base apart from a much larger clone, this may be a read error. V gene TRBV18 combines with J gene TRBJ2-5, with a tentative D call TRBD2 (5 bases). Deletions cut 10 bases from V and 5 bases from J, with 8 bases between. The CDR3 consists of 10 residues. Germline CDR1 is KGHSH and CDR2 is LQKENI. The CDR3 DNA follows: TGTGCCAACACGGGGGAGACCCAGTACTTC. It is translated as CANTGETQYF.

The gene calls are TRBV6-5 and TRBJ2-4, with TRBD1 as a possible D gene (5 bases). The last part of the DNA fits TRBJ2-7 better; the J call may be wrong. This CDR3 has 13 amino acids. CDR1 and CDR2 from the germline V gene are MNHEY and SVGAGI. This chain's CDR3 is CASSDRQIYEQYF. The CDR3 DNA reads TGTGCCAGCAGCGATCGACAGATCTACGAGCAGTACTTC.

Only a few counts were recorded for this clonotype. V gene TRBV15 combines with J gene TRBJ2-3; TRBD1 matches 8 bases. The CDR3 consists of 15 residues. V lost 5 bases, J lost 3 bases, and 7 bases stayed unmatched. Germline assignment: CDR1 LNHNV and CDR2 YYDKDF (reference sequence). CDR3 DNA sequence: TGTGCCACCAGCGGTCGGACAGGGATGACAGATACGCAGTATTTT. It codes for CATSGRTGMTDTQYF. Filled out from reference TRBV15 and TRBJ2-3, the complete variable domain reads DAMVIQNPRYQVTQFGKPVTLSCSQTLNHNVMYWYQQKSSQAPKLLFHYYDKDFNNEADTPDNFQSRRPNTSFCFLDIRSPGLGDTAMYLCATSGRTGMTDTQYFGPGTRLTVL.

The rearrangement uses TRBV20-1 and TRBJ2-5, with 9 nucleotides matching TRBD1. Trimming took 6 bases from V and 4 from J; bases not matched to a gene: 3. This CDR3 contains 12 residues. Germline loops: CDR1 DFQATT, CDR2 SNEGSKA (reference sequence). DNA of the CDR3: TGCAGTGCGATGGGACAGGGAGAGACCCAGTACTTC. It is translated as CSAMGQGETQYF.

This clonotype turned up a few times. The chain uses TRBV6-1 and TRBJ2-5, with 10 bases aligning to TRBD2. Germline trimming cut 6 bases from V and 2 bases from J; bases unmatched to any gene: 6. Germline V gene data show CDR1 as MNHNS and CDR2 as SASEGT. The CDR3 spans 15 residues. In nucleotides, the CDR3 is TGTGCCAGCAGGACGAGCGGGGGGGGACAAGAGACCCAGTACTTC. The encoded protein is CASRTSGGGQETQYF.

The genes are TRBV4-2 and TRBJ1-2; D perhaps matches TRBD1 (6 bases). Trimming shortened V by 1 base and J by 4 bases, and 10 bases separated the two germline ends. The germline gives CDR1 LGHNA, CDR2 YNFKEQ. The CDR3 is 14 amino acids. The CDR3 DNA reads as TGTGCCAGCAGCCAAGTTCCACAGGGCTATGGCTACACCTTC. This sequence encodes CASSQVPQGYGYTF.

This clonotype was found many times. The rearrangement uses TRBV29-1 and TRBJ2-1, with D maybe TRBD2 (6 bases). The CDR3 has 12 amino acids. V was trimmed by 7 bases and J by 8 bases, leaving 15 bases between them. In germline, CDR1 is SQVTM, CDR2 ANQGSEA. CDR3 loop: CSAQGRGHEQFF. The CDR3 DNA reads as TGCAGCGCGCAAGGGCGGGGTCATGAGCAGTTCTTC.

The rearrangement links TRBV6-2 or TRBV6-3 to TRBJ2-3, with D perhaps TRBD2 (6 bases). The ends were cut back, 4 bases at V and 3 bases at J, with 14 bases in the middle. The CDR3 is 15 residues long. Germline V lookup: CDR1 MNHEY, CDR2 SVGEGT. The CDR3 nucleotides read TGTGCCAGCAGTTCCCGGGACTCAGTTACAGATACGCAGTATTTT. It yields the protein CASSSRDSVTDTQYF.

J is TRBJ2-4 and V is TRBV7-6; TRBD1 or TRBD2 may be the D gene (5 bases each). The tail of the sequence fits TRBJ2-7 better, so the J call may be wrong. The CDR3 is made up of 13 amino acids. Germline CDR1 SGHVS, CDR2 FNYEAQ. The DNA for the CDR3 is TGTGCCAGCAGCTTAGTGTGGGGGAACGAGCAGTACTTC. It encodes CASSLVWGNEQYF.